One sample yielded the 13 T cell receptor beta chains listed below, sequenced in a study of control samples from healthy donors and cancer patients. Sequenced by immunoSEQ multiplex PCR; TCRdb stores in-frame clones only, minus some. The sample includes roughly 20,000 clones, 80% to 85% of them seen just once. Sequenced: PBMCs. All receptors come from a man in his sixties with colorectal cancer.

CDR3 DNA: TGCGCCAGCAGCTTGGTGGTCCCTTCTCACTACGAGCAGTACGTC. Its translation: CASSLVVPSHYEQYV. The V and J genes are TRBV5-1 and TRBJ2-7; D is unresolved. CDR1 and CDR2 from the germline V gene are SGHRS and YFSETQ. The CDR3 loop spans 15 amino acids. V lost 0 bases and J 3 bases, leaving 13 bases between the germline ends.

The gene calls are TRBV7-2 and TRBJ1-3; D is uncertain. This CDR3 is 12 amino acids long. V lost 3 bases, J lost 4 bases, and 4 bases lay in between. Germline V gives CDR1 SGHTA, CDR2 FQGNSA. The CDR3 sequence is CASSLTGNTIYF. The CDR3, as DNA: TGTGCCAGCAGCTTGACGGGAAACACCATATATTTT.

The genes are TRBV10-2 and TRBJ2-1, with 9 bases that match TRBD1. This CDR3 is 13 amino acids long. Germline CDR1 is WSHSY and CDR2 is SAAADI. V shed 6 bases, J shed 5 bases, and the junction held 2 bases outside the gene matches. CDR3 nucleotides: TGCGCCAGCAGCTGGACAGGGGACAATGAGCAGTTCTTC. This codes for CASSWTGDNEQFF.

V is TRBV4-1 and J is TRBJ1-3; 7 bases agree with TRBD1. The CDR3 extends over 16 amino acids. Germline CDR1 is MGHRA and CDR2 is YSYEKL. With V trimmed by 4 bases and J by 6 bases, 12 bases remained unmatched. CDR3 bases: TGCGCCAGCAGCCCAATTGACAGGGAGTTCGTAAACACCATATATTTT. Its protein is CASSPIDREFVNTIYF.

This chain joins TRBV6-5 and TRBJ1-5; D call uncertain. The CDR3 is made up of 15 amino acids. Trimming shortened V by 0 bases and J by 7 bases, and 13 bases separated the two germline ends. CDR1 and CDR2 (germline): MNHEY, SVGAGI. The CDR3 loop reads CASSYSPGVRQPQHF. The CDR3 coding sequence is TGTGCCAGCAGTTACTCGCCCGGGGTGCGGCAGCCCCAGCATTTT.

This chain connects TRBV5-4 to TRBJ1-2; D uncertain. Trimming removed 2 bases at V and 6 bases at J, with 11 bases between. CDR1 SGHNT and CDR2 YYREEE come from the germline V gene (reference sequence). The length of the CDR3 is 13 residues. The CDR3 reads CASSFGINNGYTF. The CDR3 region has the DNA TGTGCCAGCAGCTTCGGGATAAATAATGGCTACACCTTC.

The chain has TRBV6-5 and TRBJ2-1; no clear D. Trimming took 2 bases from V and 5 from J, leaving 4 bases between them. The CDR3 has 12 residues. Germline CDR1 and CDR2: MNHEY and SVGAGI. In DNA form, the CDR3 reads TGTGCCAGCAGTTACACAGACAATGAGCAGTTCTTC. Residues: CASSYTDNEQFF.

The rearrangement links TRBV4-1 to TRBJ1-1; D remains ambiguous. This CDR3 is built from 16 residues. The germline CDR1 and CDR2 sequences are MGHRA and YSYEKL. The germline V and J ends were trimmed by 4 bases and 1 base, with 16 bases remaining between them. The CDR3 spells CASSPNQLRSNTEAFF. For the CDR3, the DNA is TGCGCCAGCAGCCCCAACCAACTAAGGTCGAACACTGAAGCTTTCTTT.

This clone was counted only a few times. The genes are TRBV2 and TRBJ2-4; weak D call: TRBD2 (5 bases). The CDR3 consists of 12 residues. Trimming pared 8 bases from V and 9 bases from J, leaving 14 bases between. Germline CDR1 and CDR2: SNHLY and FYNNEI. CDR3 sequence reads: CASGGLEFIQYF. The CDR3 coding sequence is TGTGCCAGCGGCGGGCTCGAATTCATTCAGTACTTC.

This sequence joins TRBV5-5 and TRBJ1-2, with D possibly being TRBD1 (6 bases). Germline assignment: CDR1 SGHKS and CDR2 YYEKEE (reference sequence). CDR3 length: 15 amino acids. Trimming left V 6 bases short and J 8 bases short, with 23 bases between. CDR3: CASTPLGVGGDGYTF. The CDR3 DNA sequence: TGTGCCAGCACCCCCCTGGGGGTAGGGGGTGACGGCTACACCTTC.

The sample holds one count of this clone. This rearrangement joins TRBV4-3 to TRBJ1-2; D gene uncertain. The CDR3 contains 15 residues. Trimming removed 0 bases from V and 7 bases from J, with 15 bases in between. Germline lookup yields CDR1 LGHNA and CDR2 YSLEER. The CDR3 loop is CASSQDLGVVGGYTF. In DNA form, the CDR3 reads TGCGCCAGCAGCCAAGATCTGGGAGTGGTTGGTGGCTACACCTTC.

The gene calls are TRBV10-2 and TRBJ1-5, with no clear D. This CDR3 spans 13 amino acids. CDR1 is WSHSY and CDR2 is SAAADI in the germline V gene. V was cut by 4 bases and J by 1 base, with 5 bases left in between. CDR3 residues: CASSGGSNQPQHF. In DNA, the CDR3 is TGCGCCAGCAGTGGAGGCAGCAATCAGCCCCAGCATTTT.

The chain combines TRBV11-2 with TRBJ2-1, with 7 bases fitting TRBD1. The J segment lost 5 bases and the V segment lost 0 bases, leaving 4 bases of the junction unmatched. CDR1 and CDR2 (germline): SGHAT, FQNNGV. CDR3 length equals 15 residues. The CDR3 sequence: CASSLEGQKNNEQFF. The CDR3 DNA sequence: TGTGCCAGCAGCTTAGAGGGACAGAAGAACAATGAGCAGTTCTTC.